These 28 T cell receptor beta chains originate from one sample sequenced in a study of blood T cell repertoires in COVID-19. The protocol was immunoSEQ multiplex PCR, while the TCRdb copy is restricted to in-frame clones and leaves out a portion. The table shows 200,000 to 250,000 clones, with about 85% occurring only once. Material: peripheral blood. These receptors were obtained from a man aged 35 to 55 with acute or convalescent COVID-19.

The chain has TRBV7-8 and TRBJ1-1; a weak D match, TRBD1 (6 bases). CDR3 length equals 14 residues. The germline V gene encodes CDR1 SGHVS and CDR2 FQNEAQ. With 0 bases removed from V and 3 bases from J, the gap between germline ends came to 8 bases. The CDR3 DNA follows: TGTGCCAGCAGCTTAGCGACAGGCTACACTGAAGCTTTCTTT. Amino acids: CASSLATGYTEAFF. The full variable domain, rest sourced from reference TRBV7-8 and TRBJ1-1, is GAGVSQSPRYKVAKRGQDVALRCDPISGHVSLFWYQQALGQGPEFLTYFQNEAQLDKSGLPSDRFFAERPEGSVSTLKIQRTQQEDSAVYLCASSLATGYTEAFFGQGTRLTVV.

The V gene is TRBV21-1, the J gene TRBJ2-3; TRBD2, the table's D call, lacks a check against the DNA. TRBV21-1 is recorded as a pseudogene. This CDR3 has 12 residues. The CDR3 loop is CASSPSTDTQYF. The CDR3 DNA sequence: TGTGCCAGCAGCCCCTCCACAGATACGCAGTATTTT.

The chain links TRBV13 to TRBJ2-2; D is ambiguous. V was clipped by 5 bases and J by 6 bases, with 10 bases between them. The CDR3 spans 13 residues. Germline loops: CDR1 PRHDT, CDR2 FYEKMQ (reference sequence). The CDR3 sequence: CASSRLRSGELFF. CDR3 coding DNA: TGTGCCAGCAGCCGACTTAGGTCCGGGGAGCTGTTTTTT.

The chain combines TRBV28 with TRBJ1-1; 10 bases agree with TRBD1. The trim removed 8 bases at V and 3 bases at J, leaving 9 bases unmatched. The CDR3 runs 15 residues. Germline CDR1 reads MDHEN; CDR2 reads SYDVKM. The CDR3 bases are TGTGCCAGCGCCGCCTCCGGGACAGGGGACACTGAAGCTTTCTTT. It codes for CASAASGTGDTEAFF.

The genes are TRBV9 and TRBJ1-2, with D possibly TRBD1 on 6 matching bases. Germline V gives CDR1 SGDLS, CDR2 YYNGEE. CDR3 length: 17 residues. V lost 3 bases, J lost 2 bases, and 20 bases lay in between. The DNA of the CDR3 is TGTGCCAGCAGCGCCCGGGGGGCTACAGCCCAGAACTATGGCTACACCTTC. Protein sequence: CASSARGATAQNYGYTF.

V usage is TRBV28 and J usage is TRBJ2-7, with 7 nucleotides matching TRBD2. This CDR3 has 14 residues. The germline V gene has CDR1 MDHEN and CDR2 SYDVKM. The junction had 9 bases not matched to a gene; V was cut back by 7 bases and J by 3 bases. The CDR3 sequence is CASTLGGVRYEQYF. CDR3 DNA: TGTGCCAGCACCCTTGGGGGGGTTCGCTACGAGCAGTACTTC. Looking up the rest from reference TRBV28 and TRBJ2-7 gives the full variable domain: DVKVTQSSRYLVKRTGEKVFLECVQDMDHENMFWYRQDPGLGLRLIYFSYDVKMKEKGDIPEGYSVSREKKERFSLILESASTNQTSMYLCASTLGGVRYEQYFGPGTRLTVT.

The chain is built from TRBV11-2 and TRBJ1-5; 8 bases are shared with TRBD1. Germline lookup yields CDR1 SGHAT and CDR2 FQNNGV. The CDR3 consists of 15 residues. V shed 0 bases, J shed 6 bases, and the junction held 4 bases outside the gene matches. The CDR3 protein is CASSLETGGAQPQHF. In DNA, the CDR3 is TGTGCCAGCAGCTTAGAAACAGGGGGAGCTCAGCCCCAGCATTTT.

The V call is TRBV19, the J call TRBJ1-5; no reliable D call. The CDR3 is made up of 14 amino acids. V dropped 5 bases and J dropped 6 bases, with 14 bases sitting between them. Germline CDR1 is LNHDA and CDR2 is SQIVND (reference sequence). The CDR3 loop is CASSAPGEGQPQHF. For the CDR3, the DNA is TGTGCCAGTAGTGCCCCCGGGGAGGGTCAGCCCCAGCATTTT. Using reference TRBV19 and TRBJ1-5 for the parts outside the CDR3, the full variable domain is DGGITQSPKYLFRKEGQNVTLSCEQNLNHDAMYWYRQDPGQGLRLIYYSQIVNDFQKGDIAEGYSVSREKKESFPLTVTSAQKNPTAFYLCASSAPGEGQPQHFGDGTRLSIL.

V usage is TRBV6-4 and J usage is TRBJ1-4; no firm D call. V was pared by 4 bases and J by 8 bases, with 17 bases between. The germline V gene has CDR1 MRHNA and CDR2 SNTAGT. The CDR3 loop spans 15 amino acids. CDR3 in amino acids: CASSGRQRTWEKLFF. In DNA form, the CDR3 reads TGTGCCAGCAGTGGCCGTCAACGAACTTGGGAAAAACTGTTTTTT.

The chain carries TRBV9 and TRBJ2-3, with TRBD2 matching over 11 bases. Germline values: CDR1 SGDLS, CDR2 YYNGEE. This CDR3 is 13 amino acids long. Trimming removed 7 bases from V and 4 bases from J; junction bases left unmatched: 2. DNA for the CDR3: TGTGCCAGCGGTAGCGGGGGGGCAGATACGCAGTATTTT. Residues: CASGSGGADTQYF.

The V call is TRBV5-6, the J call TRBJ2-3; 7 bases are a match to TRBD1. The CDR3 is 14 amino acids. V lost 6 bases to trimming and J lost 4 bases; unmatched junction nucleotides: 8. Germline V gene data show CDR1 as SGHDT and CDR2 as YYEEEE. The CDR3 coding sequence is TGTGCCAGCACCGAGACAGGGAGTCCAGATACGCAGTATTTT. Its translation is CASTETGSPDTQYF.

The V and J genes are TRBV7-9 and TRBJ2-1, with 9 bases that match TRBD2. With V trimmed by 6 bases and J by 2 bases, 5 bases remained unmatched. Per the germline V gene, CDR1 is SEHNR and CDR2 is FQNEAQ (reference sequence). The CDR3 length is 15 residues. The CDR3 sequence is CASSPSGGPYNEQFF. The CDR3 DNA is TGTGCCAGCAGTCCGAGCGGGGGGCCCTACAATGAGCAGTTCTTC.

The rearrangement uses TRBV10-1 and TRBJ1-4, with 10 bases lining up with TRBD1. V gave up 8 bases and J gave up 1 base; unmatched junction bases: 1. Germline assignment: CDR1 WNHNN and CDR2 SYGVQD (reference sequence). The CDR3 is made up of 14 amino acids. The CDR3 coding sequence is TGCGCCAGCGACAGGGGGCTAACTAATGAAAAACTGTTTTTT. It yields the protein CASDRGLTNEKLFF.

This sequence joins TRBV4-2 and TRBJ1-1, with a weak D call TRBD1 (5 bases). This CDR3 region has 14 residues. The germline V and J ends were trimmed by 2 bases and 2 bases, with 9 bases remaining between them. Germline V gene sequence: CDR1 LGHNA, CDR2 YNFKEQ. Written as DNA, the CDR3 is TGTGCCAGCAGCCAATCCGACAGCAACACTGAAGCTTTCTTT. Amino acid sequence: CASSQSDSNTEAFF.

The V gene is TRBV18, the J gene TRBJ2-7, with TRBD2 as a possible D gene (5 bases). V lost 3 bases to trimming and J lost 3 bases, with 9 bases between them. Looked up from germline, CDR1 is KGHSH and CDR2 is LQKENI. The length of the CDR3 is 13 residues. The CDR3 nucleotides are TGTGCCAGCTCACCCGGGAATCTCTACGAGCAGTACTTC. It encodes CASSPGNLYEQYF.

V usage is TRBV25-1 and J usage is TRBJ1-5, with D perhaps TRBD1 (5 bases). CDR3 length: 14 residues. V was shortened by 3 bases and J by 5 bases, with 11 bases between the two germline ends. Germline CDR1 MGHDK, CDR2 SYGVNS. The CDR3 nucleotides read TGTGCCAGCAGTGAGGTAGGGACTGATCAGCCCCAGCATTTT. Translation: CASSEVGTDQPQHF.

J is TRBJ2-1 and V is TRBV9; possible D gene TRBD2, 5 bases. This CDR3 contains 14 residues. Germline CDR1 reads SGDLS; CDR2 reads YYNGEE. Trimming shortened V by 0 bases and J by 6 bases, and 10 bases separated the two germline ends. Here the CDR3 reads CASSVERERNEQFF. The CDR3 DNA reads as TGTGCCAGCAGCGTAGAGAGGGAGCGCAATGAGCAGTTCTTC.

The chain couples TRBV14 to TRBJ1-1; maybe TRBD1 (6 bases). This CDR3 has 15 amino acids. Trimming removed 5 bases at V and 6 bases at J, with 19 bases between. Germline CDR1 reads SGHDN; CDR2 reads FVKESK. Here the CDR3 DNA reads TGTGCCAGCAGCGAACGAGGTGGGGGGGCCGCTGAAGCTTTCTTT. Its translation: CASSERGGGAAEAFF.

The CDR3 here is CASEESAVAFF. CDR3 nucleotide sequence: TGTGCCAGCGAGGAGAGCGCCGTAGCTTTCTTT. The chain couples TRBV7-2 to TRBJ1-1, with no clear D. Trimming stripped 8 bases from V and 10 bases from J, with 14 bases between. CDR1 is SGHTA and CDR2 is FQGNSA in the germline V gene. This CDR3 contains 11 residues.

As to this clone: This same CDR3 is encoded by further DNA sequences in the sample. V and J are TRBV3-1 (or the pseudogene TRBV3-2) and TRBJ2-7; 7 nucleotides align to TRBD2. CDR1 LGHDT and CDR2 YNNKEL come from the germline V gene (reference sequence). V gave up 3 bases and J gave up 7 bases; unmatched junction bases: 0. The CDR3 has 11 residues. The CDR3, as DNA: TGTGCCAGCAGCCAGGGGGGGGAGCAGTACTTC. Its translation is CASSQGGEQYF.

The chain links TRBV4-3 to TRBJ2-7; 14 positions match TRBD2. Trimming removed 5 bases from V and 0 bases from J; junction bases left unmatched: 21. CDR1 and CDR2 from the germline V gene are LGHNA and YSLEER. This CDR3 contains 22 residues. CDR3 in amino acids: CASSFDLGGAGTSGGISYEQYF. The CDR3 nucleotides read TGCGCCAGCAGCTTCGACCTTGGGGGCGCCGGGACTAGCGGGGGCATCTCCTACGAGCAGTACTTC.

The chain recombines TRBV24-1 with TRBJ2-5; 7 nucleotides match TRBD2. CDR1 and CDR2 (germline): KGHDR, SFDVKD. This CDR3 has 18 amino acids. Losses at the gene ends were 4 bases for V and 0 bases for J; bases not matched to a gene: 13. This CDR3 is CATSEAAGRGTHQETQYF. DNA of the CDR3: TGTGCCACCAGTGAGGCTGCTGGGCGGGGGACCCACCAAGAGACCCAGTACTTC.

V is TRBV19 and J is TRBJ1-1; D is uncertain. This CDR3 comprises 12 residues. Per the germline V gene, CDR1 is LNHDA and CDR2 is SQIVND (reference sequence). V lost 9 bases, J lost 0 bases, and 8 bases lay in between. DNA for the CDR3: TGTGCCAGACAGATCCTGAACACTGAAGCTTTCTTT. The encoded protein is CARQILNTEAFF.

This chain links TRBV6-5 with TRBJ2-5; TRBD1 aligns across 8 bases. Germline CDR1 reads MNHEY; CDR2 reads SVGAGI. With V trimmed by 2 bases and J by 3 bases, 8 bases remained unmatched. The CDR3 spans 16 residues. The CDR3 spells CASSYNRGQGKETQYF. Written as DNA, the CDR3 is TGTGCCAGCAGTTACAATCGAGGACAGGGCAAAGAGACCCAGTACTTC.

V and J are TRBV11-3 and TRBJ2-7; D perhaps matches TRBD2 (5 bases). Germline CDR1 SGHNT, CDR2 YENEEA. V lost 1 base to trimming and J lost 7 bases, with 14 bases between them. The CDR3 loop spans 14 amino acids. The CDR3 loop is CASSLVASSNEQYF. The DNA for the CDR3 is TGTGCCAGCAGCTTAGTCGCTAGCTCGAATGAGCAGTACTTC.

The chain uses TRBV30 and TRBJ1-1; 9 bases align to TRBD1. This CDR3 spans 14 amino acids. The germline CDR1 and CDR2 sequences are GTSNPN and SVGIG (reference sequence). The V and J ends lost 5 bases and 5 bases, in that order; junction bases with no gene match: 9. Written as DNA, the CDR3 is TGTGCCTGGGACTTCGGACAGGGGATAACTGAAGCTTTCTTT. It is translated as CAWDFGQGITEAFF.

The chain is built from TRBV5-1 and TRBJ1-2; maybe TRBD1 (6 bases). The CDR3 is 12 amino acids. Trimming took 4 bases from V and 4 from J, leaving 8 bases between them. Germline CDR1 SGHRS, CDR2 YFSETQ. DNA of the CDR3: TGCGCCAGCAGCCAGGACAGCTATGGCTACACCTTC. This translates into CASSQDSYGYTF.

The chain employs TRBV10-3 and TRBJ1-5, with 8 bases that match TRBD1. CDR3 size: 15 residues. Looked up from germline, CDR1 is ENHRY and CDR2 is SYGVKD. The V segment lost 8 bases and the J segment 4 bases; nucleotides outside the gene matches: 10. The DNA of the CDR3 is TGTGCCATCGGTGCAGGGGGCGGAAGGAATCAGCCCCAGCATTTT. Its protein is CAIGAGGGRNQPQHF.